This T cell receptor (beta chain) stems from a study of blood T cell repertoires in COVID-19. About the research overall: The United States, Italy and Spain provided the acute and convalescent COVID-19 samples.

The CDR3 is 15 amino acids. V shed 4 bases, J shed 1 base, and the junction held 2 bases outside the gene matches. Looked up from germline, CDR1 is LGHNA and CDR2 is YSLEER. Original processing notes: Estimation of nucleated cell counts relied on the amplification of reference gene primers. The data were produced by immunoSEQ multiplex PCR, yet TCRdb's version contains in-frame clones alone and is incomplete. The DNA was the basis for D and trimming; V, J and clone size are from that table. This table has fewer than 300,000 clones, 75% to 90% appearing once. V usage is TRBV4-3 and J usage is TRBJ1-2; 11 nucleotides match TRBD1. The TCR originated in a human donor in a cohort sampled during active COVID-19. The sample was peripheral blood. The CDR3 loop reads CASSRGTGGNYGYTF. Written as DNA, the CDR3 is TGCGCCAGCAGCCGGGGGACAGGGGGTAACTATGGCTACACCTTC.